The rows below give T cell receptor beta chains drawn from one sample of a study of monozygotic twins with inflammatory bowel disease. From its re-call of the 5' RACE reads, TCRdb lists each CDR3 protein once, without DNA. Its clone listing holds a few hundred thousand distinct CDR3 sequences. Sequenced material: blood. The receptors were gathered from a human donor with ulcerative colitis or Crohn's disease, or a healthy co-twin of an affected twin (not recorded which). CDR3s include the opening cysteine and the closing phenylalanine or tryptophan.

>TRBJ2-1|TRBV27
CASSPTRDSYNEQFF
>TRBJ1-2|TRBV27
CASSLLGSAQRYGYTF
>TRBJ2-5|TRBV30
CAWSVGGPKETQYF
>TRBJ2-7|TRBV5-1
CASSLAAHPYEQYF
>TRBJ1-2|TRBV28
CASSLLRHTYGYTF
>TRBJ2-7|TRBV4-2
CASSQEGTGDYEQYF
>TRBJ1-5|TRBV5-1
CASSQLGGLGPQHF
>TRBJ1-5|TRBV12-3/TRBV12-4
CASSFEGLGNQPQHF
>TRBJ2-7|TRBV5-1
CASSKGTSGAYEQYF
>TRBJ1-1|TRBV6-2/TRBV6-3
CASRGLVSNTEAFF
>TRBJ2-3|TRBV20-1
CRTTTGDSTDTQYF
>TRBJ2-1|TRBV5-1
CASSLMWGDNEQFF
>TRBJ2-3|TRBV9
CASSVDPGGNTQYF
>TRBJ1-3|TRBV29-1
CSVAGLTNRPGNTIYF
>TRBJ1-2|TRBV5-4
CASSLRTAVHYGYTF
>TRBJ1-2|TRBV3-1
CASSQGGRPNYGYTF
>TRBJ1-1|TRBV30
CGAEHLATEAFF
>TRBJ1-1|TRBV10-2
CASSEGTNTEAFF
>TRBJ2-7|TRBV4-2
CASSQRDSSYEQYF
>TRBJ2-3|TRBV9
CASSVALAGLEDTQYF
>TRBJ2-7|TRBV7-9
CASSLRGGTGYEQYF
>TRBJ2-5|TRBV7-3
CASSVGSGETQYF
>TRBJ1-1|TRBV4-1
CASSQDHGLSGAFF
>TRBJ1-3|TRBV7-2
CASRGRGPSGNTIYF
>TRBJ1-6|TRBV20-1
CSARGKGTMNSPLHF
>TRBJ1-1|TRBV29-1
CSVAEVLAEAFF
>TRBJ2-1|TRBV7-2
CASSLATAYNEQFF
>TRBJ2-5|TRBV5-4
CASSFSGTKETQYF
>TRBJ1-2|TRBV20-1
CSALTGATNYGYTF
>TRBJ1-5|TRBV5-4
CASSWDREQPQHF
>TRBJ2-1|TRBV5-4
CASSWAHGGSSYNEQFF
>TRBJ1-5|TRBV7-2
CASSPPGQLTSNQPQHF
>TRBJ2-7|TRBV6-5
CASSYSIGTGDPYEQYF
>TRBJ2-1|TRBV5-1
CASSLFGLANSYNEQFF
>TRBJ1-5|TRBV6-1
CSSFQTGGSQPQHF
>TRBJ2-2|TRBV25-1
CASSGDRVVRNTGELFF
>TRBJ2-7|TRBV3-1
CASSQEDWDYEQYF
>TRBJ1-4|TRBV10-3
CAISPGEKNEKLFF
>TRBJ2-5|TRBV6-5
CASSYRLTLAGVQETQYF
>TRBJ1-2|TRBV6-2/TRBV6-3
CASGGRNYGYTF
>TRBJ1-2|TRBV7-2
CASSLGSDTNYGYTF
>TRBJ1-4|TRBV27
CATHRDSNEKLFF
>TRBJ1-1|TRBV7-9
CASSLRGGGPEAFF
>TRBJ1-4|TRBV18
CASSPEGGVEKLFF
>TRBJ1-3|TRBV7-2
CASSQGASSGNTIYF
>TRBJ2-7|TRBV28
CASSPRDRTLFHEQYF
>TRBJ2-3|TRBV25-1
CASSDVGYTQYF
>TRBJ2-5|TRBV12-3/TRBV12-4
CASSLTSGRTKETQYF
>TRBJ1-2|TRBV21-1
CASNLTGANYGYTF
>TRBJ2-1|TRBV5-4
CASSLGLVGNEQFF